This TCR beta chain was obtained from a study of cytomegalovirus exposure and HLA in healthy donors (dated by TCRdb to the late 2010s). Some background on the complete study: The 670 or so repertoires of the first cohort and the 110 or so validation repertoires were produced on the same platform, according to a later analysis. The study was designed to test whether signatures of past pathogen exposure could be identified by cataloging public T cell receptors. A separate validation cohort of roughly 110 different subjects was used in addition to the 666-subject first cohort. High-throughput TCR immunosequencing, statistical association of individual TCRs with disease status, and machine learning were combined to predict cytomegalovirus infection status.

Notes on this clone: The clone's antigen remains unknown. Base qualities are not at hand, and no much larger clone is one base apart.

Relative to germline, V is missing 4 bases and J is missing 5 bases, with 4 bases of the junction outside any gene match. Sequences SNHLY (CDR1) and FYNNEI (CDR2) are obtained from the germline V gene. Taken from cysteine to phenylalanine, the CDR3 has 13 residues. Only the CDR3 region is kept as DNA, spanning 39 bases read in frame from base 1. The research as a whole found: According to the authors, the approach could potentially be generalized to other disease states and immunological phenotypes. The validation cohort had no HLA typing available for a later analysis, so co-occurrence within that cohort was assessed over all 110 or so repertoires. The study gave a list of about 150 TCR beta chains associated with cytomegalovirus. A few of the identified cytomegalovirus-associated TCR beta chains were confirmed in vitro to be specific for cytomegalovirus antigens. Most TCR sequences were seen in very few donors, while some public TCRs were found in many individuals. Of the cluster scores, 90% to 95% were above 0 in a later analysis, which found that TCRs clustered in the first cohort also tended to co-occur in the 110 or so validation repertoires. The classifier was reported to diagnose cytomegalovirus status with high specificity and sensitivity in both the original and validation cohorts.

Separate from the roughly 630-subject first cohort, the validation cohort of over 90 subjects was the group to which the donors belonged. Library preparation was by the immunoSEQ multiplex PCR assay. In the authors' own workflow: A statistical classification framework was built for diagnosing cytomegalovirus status from the catalog of TCR beta chain sequences. This is the immuneACCESS table as TCRdb keeps it, with only in-frame sequences that have V and J called. A part of the clones is gone; compared with another copy, unresolved V genes explain less than half, and the rest is unexplained. Clone size and V and J calls were adopted from that table, with D and trimming inferred from the DNA. The sample table holds about 180,000 clones, of which approximately 81% were seen once. The ten largest account for approximately 15% of the sample.

Recombination linked TRBV2 to TRBJ1-1; 7 bases in the junction line up with TRBD1. The TCR originated in a man aged 18-30 years in good health and CMV-seropositive. The sample was PBMCs. The CDR3 sequence is CASSGQGRTEAFF. DNA sequence: TGTGCCAGCAGTGGACAGGGCCGGACTGAAGCTTTCTTT. Supplemented by the reference TRBV2 and TRBJ1-1 proteins around the CDR3, the complete variable domain is EPEVTQTPSHQVTQMGQEVILRCVPISNHLYFYWYRQILGQKVEFLVSFYNNEISEKSEIFDDQFSVERPDGSNFTLKIRSTKLEDSAMYFCASSGQGRTEAFFGQGTRLTVV.